These 3 T cell receptor beta chains share one sample of origin, sequenced in a study of beta chain features in type 1 diabetes (dated by TCRdb to between 2018 and 2020). What the research found in general, with its limitations: Type 1 diabetes patients showed a moderate but significant shortening of TCRB CDR3 length in all four CD4+ subsets.

Their antigen targets remain unknown. The receptor library was made with the immunoSEQ multiplex PCR assay. The entire isolated RNA was reverse transcribed using the High Capacity cDNA Reverse Transcription Kit, and thus expressed TCRB transcripts were sequenced. The table comes from immuneACCESS by way of TCRdb, which keeps in-frame sequences with V and J called. Part of the clones is missing from these tables; in studies checked, under half for an unresolved V gene and the rest for unknown reasons. For this sample there are about 53,000 clones; about 60% appear just once. Together, the top ten hold 0.25% to 0.35% of the sample. Sequencing input: stem cell memory CD4+ T cells from blood. The cell subset or site label for this specimen denotes: stem cell-like memory CD4+ T cells. The receptors were sampled from a woman aged 30 to 39 with type 1 diabetes.

A single count supports this clone. The chain has TRBV15 and TRBJ2-3, with a tentative D call TRBD1 (6 bases). Looked up from germline, CDR1 is LNHNV and CDR2 is YYDKDF (reference sequence). V was shortened by 7 bases and J by 2 bases, with 13 bases between the two germline ends. This CDR3 spans 14 amino acids. Here the CDR3 DNA reads TGTGCCACCAAGGGCAGGGGCTCCACAGATACGCAGTATTTT. Translation gives CATKGRGSTDTQYF.

The rearrangement uses TRBV2 and TRBJ2-7, with TRBD2 as a possible D gene (5 bases). This CDR3 is 16 amino acids long. V shed 1 base and J shed 3 bases, with 16 bases lying between them. In germline, CDR1 is SNHLY, CDR2 FYNNEI. The CDR3 loop reads CASSEVEDSYGYEQYF. The CDR3 nucleotides read TGTGCCAGCAGTGAAGTGGAGGATTCGTACGGCTACGAGCAGTACTTC.

This clone was observed a handful of times. The rearrangement joins TRBV2 to TRBJ2-2, with a weak D call TRBD2 (5 bases). The CDR3 sequence is 12 residues long. Germline V gene sequence: CDR1 SNHLY, CDR2 FYNNEI. The germline V and J ends were trimmed by 4 bases and 7 bases, with 7 bases remaining between them. DNA for the CDR3: TGTGCCAGCAGTGTTCGGGGCGGGGAGCTGTTTTTT. Protein: CASSVRGGELFF.